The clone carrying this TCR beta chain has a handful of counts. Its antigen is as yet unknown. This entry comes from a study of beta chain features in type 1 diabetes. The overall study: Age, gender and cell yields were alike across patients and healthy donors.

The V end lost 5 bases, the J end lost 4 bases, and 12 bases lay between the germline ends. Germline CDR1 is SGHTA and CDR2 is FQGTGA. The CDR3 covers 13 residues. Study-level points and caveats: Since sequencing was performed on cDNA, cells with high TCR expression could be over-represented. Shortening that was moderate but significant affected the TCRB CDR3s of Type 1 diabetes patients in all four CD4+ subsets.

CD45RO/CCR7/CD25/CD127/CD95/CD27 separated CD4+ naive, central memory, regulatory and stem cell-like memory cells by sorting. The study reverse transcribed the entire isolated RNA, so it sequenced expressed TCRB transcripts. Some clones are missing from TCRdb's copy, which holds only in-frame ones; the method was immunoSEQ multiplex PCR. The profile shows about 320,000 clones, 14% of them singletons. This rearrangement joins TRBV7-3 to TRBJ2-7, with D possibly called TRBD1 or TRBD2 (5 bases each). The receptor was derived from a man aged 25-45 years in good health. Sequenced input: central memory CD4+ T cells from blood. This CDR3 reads CASSRDLNYEQYV. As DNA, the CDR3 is TGTGCCAGCAGCCGGGACCTGAATTACGAGCAGTACGTC.